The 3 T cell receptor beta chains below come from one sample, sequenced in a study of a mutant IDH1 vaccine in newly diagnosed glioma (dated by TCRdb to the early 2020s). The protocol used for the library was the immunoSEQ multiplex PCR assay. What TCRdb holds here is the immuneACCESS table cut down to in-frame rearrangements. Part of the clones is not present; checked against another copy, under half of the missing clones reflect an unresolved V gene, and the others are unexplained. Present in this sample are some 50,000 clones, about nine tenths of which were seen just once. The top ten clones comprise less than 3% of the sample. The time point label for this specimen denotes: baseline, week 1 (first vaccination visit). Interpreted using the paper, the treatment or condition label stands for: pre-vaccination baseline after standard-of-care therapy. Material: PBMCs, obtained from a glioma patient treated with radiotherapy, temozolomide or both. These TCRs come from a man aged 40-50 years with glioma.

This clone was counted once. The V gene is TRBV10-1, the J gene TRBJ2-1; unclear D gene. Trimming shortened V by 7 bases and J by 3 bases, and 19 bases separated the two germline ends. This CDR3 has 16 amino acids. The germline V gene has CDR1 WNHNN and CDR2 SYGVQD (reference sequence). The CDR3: CASKKPRYTFYNEQFF. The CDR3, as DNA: TGCGCCAGCAAAAAACCCCGGTACACCTTCTACAATGAGCAGTTCTTC.

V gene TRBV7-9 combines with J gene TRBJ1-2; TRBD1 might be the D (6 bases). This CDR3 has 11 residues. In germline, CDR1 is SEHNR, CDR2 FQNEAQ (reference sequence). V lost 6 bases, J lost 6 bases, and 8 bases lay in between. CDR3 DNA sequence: TGTGCCAGCAGTTCAGGGGATGGCTACACCTTC. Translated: CASSSGDGYTF. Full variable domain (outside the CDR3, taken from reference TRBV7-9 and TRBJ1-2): DTGVSQNPRHKITKRGQNVTFRCDPISEHNRLYWYRQTLGQGPEFLTYFQNEAQLEKSRLLSDRFSAERPKGSFSTLEIQRTEQGDSAMYLCASSSGDGYTFGSGTRLTVV.

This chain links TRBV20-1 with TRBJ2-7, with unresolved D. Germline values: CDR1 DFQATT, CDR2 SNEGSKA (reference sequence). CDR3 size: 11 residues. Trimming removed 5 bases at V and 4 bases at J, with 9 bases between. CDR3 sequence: CSARVKYEQYF. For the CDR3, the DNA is TGCAGTGCTCGTGTGAAATACGAGCAGTACTTC.